This TCR beta chain appears in the sequencing data of a study of cytomegalovirus exposure and HLA in healthy donors. Vbeta (60) and Jbeta (13) primers were used in the PCR. Libraries were prepared by immunoSEQ multiplex PCR; TCRdb keeps only in-frame clonotypes and omits some of them. The data show 120,000 to 150,000 clones, with 70% to 80% seen just once and 1.5% to 2% held by the top ten. Sequencing was done on a sample of PBMCs. The sequence came from a female donor in good health and CMV-seronegative.

In nucleotides, the CDR3 is TGTGCCAGCAGCCAAGTTACTAGCGGGGGGCGTGAGCAGTTCTTC. Its translation is CASSQVTSGGREQFF. The chain employs TRBV14 and TRBJ2-1; 12 positions agree with TRBD2. The CDR3 length is 15 residues. Germline V CDR1 and CDR2: SGHDN, FVKESK. V trimming: 1 base; J trimming: 9 bases; junction bases outside the gene matches: 4.